The 26 T cell receptor beta chains below come from one sample, sequenced in a study of blood T cells in healthy people across ages. Alongside a J-beta primer mix, a sample-barcoded 5' primer served in a second PCR lasting roughly 7 to 11 cycles. TCRdb ran MiXCR on the 5' RACE reads and lists one entry per CDR3 protein. In the table there are roughly 2 million distinct CDR3 sequences, roughly 52% of which are singletons. The sequencing input was blood. The receptor set was obtained from a woman aged 40 to 50 in good health.

The gene calls are TRBV7-2 and TRBJ2-2; 7 bases line up with TRBD2. Germline V CDR1 and CDR2: SGHTA, FQGNSA. V gave up 9 bases and J gave up 1 base; unmatched junction bases: 8. The CDR3 is made up of 15 amino acids. This chain's CDR3 is CARSTGGGNTGELFF. As DNA, the CDR3 is TGTGCCAGATCCACGGGCGGGGGGAACACCGGGGAGCTGTTTTTT.

V usage is TRBV24-1 and J usage is TRBJ2-1; 8 positions agree with TRBD2. Germline loops: CDR1 KGHDR, CDR2 SFDVKD. There are 17 residues in the CDR3. The V segment lost 4 bases and the J segment 2 bases; nucleotides outside the gene matches: 9. CDR3 sequence (DNA): TGTGCCACCAGTGACCCCCGCCAAGCGGGGGCCTACAATGAGCAGTTCTTC. It translates to CATSDPRQAGAYNEQFF.

The V call is TRBV27, the J call TRBJ1-2; D remains unclear. Germline values: CDR1 MNHEY, CDR2 SMNVEV (reference sequence). Trimming removed 7 bases from V and 4 bases from J, with 19 bases in between. The CDR3 contains 15 residues. CDR3 in amino acids: CASILPWAPCYGYTF. As DNA, the CDR3 is TGTGCCAGCATCCTACCTTGGGCCCCCTGCTATGGCTACACCTTC.

This clonotype was seen more than once but under ten times. The rearrangement joins TRBV28 to TRBJ2-5; D is ambiguous. Germline assignment: CDR1 MDHEN and CDR2 SYDVKM. The CDR3 is 14 amino acids. The V end was cut by 6 bases, the J end by 0 bases, with 11 bases between. The CDR3 sequence: CASRGYYHQETQYF. As DNA, the CDR3 is TGTGCCAGCAGGGGGTACTACCACCAAGAGACCCAGTACTTC.

The chain combines TRBV5-6 with TRBJ2-4, with 9 bases identical to TRBD1. The J segment lost 4 bases and the V segment lost 4 bases, leaving 9 bases of the junction unmatched. This CDR3 comprises 16 residues. The germline V gene encodes CDR1 SGHDT and CDR2 YYEEEE. CDR3 amino acids: CASSPRTGARKNIQYF. The CDR3 coding sequence is TGTGCCAGCAGCCCTAGGACAGGGGCGAGGAAAAACATTCAGTACTTC.

Only a few counts were recorded for this clonotype. The chain links TRBV6-5 to TRBJ2-5; 8 bases line up with TRBD1. This CDR3 has 20 residues. Per the germline V gene, CDR1 is MNHEY and CDR2 is SVGAGI. V dropped 2 bases and J dropped 1; count of bases not matched to a gene: 18. The CDR3 loop reads CASSYRPPRPTGTGQETQYF. The CDR3 DNA reads as TGTGCCAGCAGTTACCGGCCACCCCGACCGACCGGGACAGGCCAAGAGACCCAGTACTTC.

The V call is TRBV13, the J call TRBJ2-1, with D unresolved. CDR3 length equals 14 residues. V lost 5 bases and J 13 bases, leaving 21 bases between the germline ends. Germline-derived CDR1 and CDR2 are PRHDT and FYEKMQ (reference sequence). In DNA, the CDR3 is TGTGCCAGCAGCCCGGGCCTTCCATCAGAGACCCAGTTCTTC. This sequence encodes CASSPGLPSETQFF. Full variable domain (rest looked up from reference TRBV13 and TRBJ2-1): AAGVIQSPRHLIKEKRETATLKCYPIPRHDTVYWYQQGPGQDPQFLISFYEKMQSDKGSIPDRFSAQQFSDYHSELNMSSLELGDSALYFCASSPGLPSETQFFGPGTRLTVL.

This rearrangement joins TRBV20-1 to TRBJ1-2; TRBD1 agrees at 10 bases. The CDR3 has 14 amino acids. V dropped 6 bases and J dropped 7; count of bases not matched to a gene: 11. The germline CDR1 and CDR2 sequences are DFQATT and SNEGSKA (reference sequence). The CDR3 coding sequence is TGCAGTGCAGACAGACAGGGGGCTTATGGTGGCTACACCTTC. Encoded protein: CSADRQGAYGGYTF.

This chain connects TRBV27 to TRBJ2-7; 8 nucleotides match TRBD1. Losses at the gene ends were 8 bases for V and 4 bases for J; bases not matched to a gene: 13. CDR1 MNHEY and CDR2 SMNVEV come from the germline V gene (reference sequence). The CDR3 length is 15 residues. The CDR3 DNA is TGTGCCAGCCCAATCCCCGGGACAGGTGCTTACGAGCAGTACTTC. Its protein product is CASPIPGTGAYEQYF.

The chain combines TRBV20-1 with TRBJ2-4; 13 bases are a match to TRBD2. Germline values: CDR1 DFQATT, CDR2 SNEGSKA (reference sequence). With V trimmed by 2 bases and J by 8 bases, 18 bases remained unmatched. The length of the CDR3 is 19 residues. The CDR3 protein is CSARSTRELAGGRADIQYF. The CDR3 DNA reads as TGCAGTGCTAGAAGTACTAGAGAACTAGCGGGGGGGCGTGCGGACATTCAGTACTTC.

Worth noting for this clonotype: An end of the junction differs from the germline gene, which may be a read error. The rearrangement links TRBV15 to TRBJ2-4; D call uncertain. The CDR3 is made up of 16 amino acids. CDR1 and CDR2 (germline): LNHNV, YYDKDF (reference sequence). The CDR3 protein is CATSRVAGVAKNIQYF. For the CDR3, the DNA is TGCGCCACCAGCAGAGTGGCAGGAGTAGCCAAAAACATTCAGTACTTC.

This clonotype has only a few counts. V usage is TRBV20-1 and J usage is TRBJ1-1; the D gene is possibly TRBD1 (6 bases). This CDR3 contains 14 residues. Trimming left V 5 bases short and J 5 bases short, with 18 bases between. Germline values: CDR1 DFQATT, CDR2 SNEGSKA (reference sequence). The CDR3 DNA is TGCAGTGCTCGTACCGACAGGTTAAGAACTGAAGCTTTCTTT. Translating it yields CSARTDRLRTEAFF.

This clonotype was recorded a few times. This chain links TRBV7-9 with TRBJ2-5; D uncertain. Germline V lookup: CDR1 SEHNR, CDR2 FQNEAQ (reference sequence). V gave up 5 bases and J gave up 5 bases, with 9 bases separating them. The CDR3 length is 12 residues. CDR3 sequence (DNA): TGTGCCAGCAGCGCCCGTGTCGAGACCCAGTACTTC. It encodes CASSARVETQYF.

This clonotype was detected a few times. The chain links TRBV6-2 or TRBV6-3 to TRBJ2-7, with 11 nucleotides matching TRBD2. The germline V gene encodes CDR1 MNHEY and CDR2 SVGEGT. The V gene end was trimmed by 8 bases and the J gene end by 2 bases; junction bases not matched to a gene: 8. The CDR3 extends over 15 amino acids. This chain's CDR3 is CASRPTSGGAYEQYF. CDR3 DNA sequence: TGTGCCAGCCGTCCTACTAGCGGGGGTGCCTACGAGCAGTACTTC.

This sequence joins TRBV6-2 or TRBV6-3 and TRBJ1-5; 9 bases map to TRBD1. Trimming cost V 8 bases and J 5 bases; bases outside gene matches: 4. Germline lookup yields CDR1 MNHEY and CDR2 SVGEGT. The CDR3 runs 13 residues. DNA for the CDR3: TGTGCCAGCGGGGACAGGGAGTATCAGCCCCAGCATTTT. Its protein product is CASGDREYQPQHF.

This sequence joins TRBV20-1 and TRBJ1-5, with D possibly being TRBD1 (6 bases). Germline CDR1 and CDR2: DFQATT and SNEGSKA (reference sequence). V shed 3 bases and J shed 4 bases, with 16 bases lying between them. This CDR3 comprises 15 residues. The CDR3 DNA reads TGCAGTGCTAGTAGACCCAGGGGAGAGAATCAGCCCCAGCATTTT. This gives the protein CSASRPRGENQPQHF.

The chain is built from TRBV9 and TRBJ2-3, with unresolved D. CDR1 is SGDLS, CDR2 YYNGEE, per germline. V shed 0 bases and J shed 2 bases, with 7 bases lying between them. The CDR3 loop spans 14 amino acids. The CDR3 nucleotides are TGTGCCAGCAGCGTAGAGCTAGACACAGATACGCAGTATTTT. Protein sequence: CASSVELDTDTQYF.

The chain recombines TRBV5-1 with TRBJ1-2, with 8 positions matching TRBD1. The germline V gene encodes CDR1 SGHRS and CDR2 YFSETQ. The CDR3 is 14 amino acids. Trimming at V came to 4 bases and at J to 7 bases, leaving 9 bases not matched to a gene. The DNA for the CDR3 is TGCGCCAGCAGCCACGGACAGGGTCCGGGTGGCTACACCTTC. Translation: CASSHGQGPGGYTF.

J is TRBJ2-1 and V is TRBV7-8, with 10 bases identical to TRBD1. V lost 4 bases to trimming and J lost 4 bases; unmatched junction nucleotides: 10. CDR3 size: 17 residues. Germline loops: CDR1 SGHVS, CDR2 FQNEAQ. CDR3 bases: TGTGCCAGCAGCTCCGCCCCCGACAGGGGGCCATACAATGAGCAGTTCTTC. This gives the protein CASSSAPDRGPYNEQFF.

The rearrangement joins TRBV4-1 to TRBJ1-1; possibly TRBD1 for D (6 bases). Trimming pared 8 bases from V and 10 bases from J, leaving 20 bases between. CDR3 length equals 13 residues. Germline V gives CDR1 MGHRA, CDR2 YSYEKL. The DNA for the CDR3 is TGCGCCAGCTGGGGGACACCTTTTTTCCGAGCTTTCTTT. Amino acid sequence: CASWGTPFFRAFF.

To note about this clonotype: Germline and junction disagree at one end, which may indicate a read error. The V gene is TRBV5-6, the J gene TRBJ1-2; D unresolved. Germline lookup yields CDR1 SGHDT and CDR2 YYEEEE. The CDR3 consists of 14 residues. CDR3 loop: CASSLRRVGYGDTF. In DNA, the CDR3 is TGTGCCAGCAGCTTGAGGAGGGTCGGGTATGGCGACACCTTC.

This chain joins TRBV28 and TRBJ1-5; 12 nucleotides agree with TRBD1. Per the germline V gene, CDR1 is MDHEN and CDR2 is SYDVKM. After removal of 7 bases from V and 0 bases from J, the junction contained 7 bases not matched to a gene. The length of the CDR3 is 17 residues. CDR3 loop: CASNPGTGGFSNQPQHF. In DNA form, the CDR3 reads TGTGCCAGCAACCCCGGGACAGGGGGCTTTAGCAATCAGCCCCAGCATTTT.

This clonotype has a handful of counts. The J gene is TRBJ2-1, the V gene TRBV27; 8 nucleotides line up with TRBD1. From germline, CDR1 is MNHEY and CDR2 SMNVEV (reference sequence). This CDR3 region has 14 residues. J gave up 3 bases and V 6 bases, and 4 bases lay outside the gene matches. The CDR3 DNA sequence: TGTGCCAGCAGAGGCGGGACAGGCTACAATGAGCAGTTCTTC. Its translation is CASRGGTGYNEQFF.

This chain joins TRBV20-1 and TRBJ2-5; D perhaps matches TRBD2 (6 bases). V dropped 5 bases and J dropped 3 bases, with 16 bases sitting between them. The CDR3 spans 14 residues. The germline gives CDR1 DFQATT, CDR2 SNEGSKA (reference sequence). The CDR3 bases are TGCAGTGCTCCGCTCGCGGGACTTAAAGAGACCCAGTACTTC. It encodes CSAPLAGLKETQYF.

This chain connects TRBV5-1 to TRBJ2-1, with TRBD1 as a possible D gene (6 bases). V lost 5 bases, J lost 7 bases, and 22 bases lay in between. CDR1 and CDR2 from the germline V gene are SGHRS and YFSETQ. This CDR3 is built from 16 residues. Written as DNA, the CDR3 is TGCGCCAGCAGACGTACCACAGGGAAACTCGAGAATGAGCAGTTCTTC. Translation: CASRRTTGKLENEQFF.

This sequence joins TRBV7-9 and TRBJ1-1; D uncertain. Germline CDR1 is SEHNR and CDR2 is FQNEAQ (reference sequence). The CDR3 consists of 13 residues. Trimming removed 0 bases at V and 8 bases at J, with 10 bases between. Here the CDR3 DNA reads TGTGCCAGCAGCTTAGCCGGAGCCGGGGAAGCTTTCTTT. Protein sequence: CASSLAGAGEAFF.